The 22 T cell receptor beta chains below all came from one sample that was sequenced in a study of cytomegalovirus exposure and HLA in healthy donors. PCR involved 60 Vbeta and 13 Jbeta primers. Repertoires were generated with immunoSEQ multiplex PCR, while TCRdb's copy carries only in-frame clones and drops some. The table records some 170,000 clones, around 75% of them present only once. The sequencing input was PBMCs. The receptor set was obtained from a male donor in good health and CMV-seronegative.

CDR3 nucleotide sequence: TGTGCCAGCAGTGAAGGGACAGGGTCGGCTTTCTTT. It specifies CASSEGTGSAFF. This rearrangement joins TRBV6-1 to TRBJ1-1; 8 bases are a match to TRBD1. J was trimmed by 11 bases and V by 1 base; bases with no gene match: 3. This CDR3 is 12 amino acids long. From germline, CDR1 is MNHNS and CDR2 SASEGT.

The chain recombines TRBV5-8 with TRBJ2-1, with 10 bases that match TRBD2. The length of the CDR3 is 15 residues. CDR1 and CDR2 (germline): SGHTS, YDEGEE. J lost 9 bases, V lost 0 bases, and 6 bases had no gene match. CDR3 bases: TGTGCCAGCAGCTTGGAACTAGCGGGATTGCGTGAGCAGTTCTTC. Protein product: CASSLELAGLREQFF.

The V call is TRBV28, the J call TRBJ2-1; 9 bases map to TRBD2. From germline, CDR1 is MDHEN and CDR2 SYDVKM. The CDR3 sequence is 19 residues long. Trimming cost V 4 bases and J 4 bases; bases outside gene matches: 17. CDR3 region: CASSSPSGSGRGRYNEQFF. The CDR3 region has the DNA TGTGCCAGCAGTTCCCCCTCTGGTAGCGGGAGAGGGCGATACAATGAGCAGTTCTTC.

The V call is TRBV18, the J call TRBJ1-3, with D maybe TRBD1 (5 bases). Germline V CDR1 and CDR2: KGHSH, LQKENI. The V end lost 1 base, the J end lost 4 bases, and 20 bases lay between the germline ends. CDR3 size: 18 residues. CDR3 amino acids: CASSPLFSLGASGNTIYF. The CDR3 region has the DNA TGTGCCAGCTCACCACTATTTTCCCTTGGGGCATCAGGAAACACCATATATTTT.

J is TRBJ2-1 and V is TRBV6-5; 8 bases align to TRBD1. This CDR3 contains 16 residues. The germline V gene encodes CDR1 MNHEY and CDR2 SVGAGI. V shed 3 bases, J shed 4 bases, and the junction held 8 bases outside the gene matches. In DNA form, the CDR3 reads TGTGCCAGCAGTTATCCCGGTCGGACAGGGTACAATGAGCAGTTCTTC. Amino acid sequence: CASSYPGRTGYNEQFF.

The chain is built from TRBV7-2 and TRBJ2-1, with D perhaps TRBD2 (7 bases). Germline loops: CDR1 SGHTA, CDR2 FQGNSA. The V gene lost 5 bases and the J gene lost 0 bases, with 17 bases spanning the gap. The CDR3 has 17 residues. The CDR3 protein is CASSVGGLADSYNEQFF. CDR3 nucleotide sequence: TGTGCCAGCAGCGTGGGGGGGCTAGCGGACTCCTACAATGAGCAGTTCTTC.

CDR3 residues: CASSYSIGDSYEQYF. The CDR3 DNA sequence: TGTGCCAGCAGTTACTCGATCGGGGACTCCTACGAGCAGTACTTC. The chain has TRBV6-5 and TRBJ2-7; maybe TRBD2 (5 bases). CDR1 is MNHEY, CDR2 SVGAGI, per germline. Trimming cost V 0 bases and J 0 bases, with 9 bases left between them. The CDR3 is 15 amino acids.

The CDR3 DNA reads TGTGCCAGCAGCTTAGAAGGACCTACCAGGGACACCTTC. The encoded protein is CASSLEGPTRDTF. The rearrangement joins TRBV7-9 to TRBJ1-2, with a weak D call TRBD1 (5 bases). Trimming shortened V by 1 base and J by 12 bases, and 15 bases separated the two germline ends. The germline CDR1 and CDR2 sequences are SEHNR and FQNEAQ (reference sequence). This CDR3 contains 13 residues.

This sequence joins TRBV6-5 and TRBJ1-1; possibly TRBD1 for D (5 bases). The CDR3 is 14 amino acids. Germline values: CDR1 MNHEY, CDR2 SVGAGI. V lost 6 bases, J lost 2 bases, and 13 bases lay in between. The CDR3 DNA reads as TGTGCCAGCAGCCGGGGGGAGGAAAACACTGAAGCTTTCTTT. Its translation: CASSRGEENTEAFF.

The V call is TRBV7-9, the J call TRBJ1-5; weak D call: TRBD1 (5 bases). The CDR3 contains 16 residues. Between the trimmed V and J ends, which lost 0 bases and 0 bases, there was a span of 9 bases. Germline CDR1 and CDR2: SEHNR and FQNEAQ (reference sequence). CDR3 region: CASSLAGGDSNQPQHF. The CDR3 DNA reads as TGTGCCAGCAGCTTAGCTGGGGGGGATAGCAATCAGCCCCAGCATTTT.

This chain connects TRBV19 to TRBJ1-5, with D hard to call. The CDR3 extends over 15 amino acids. Germline CDR1 is LNHDA and CDR2 is SQIVND (reference sequence). The germline V and J ends were trimmed by 4 bases and 3 bases, with 13 bases remaining between them. Written as DNA, the CDR3 is TGTGCCAGTAGTACACTACAGCGGGACAATCAGCCCCAGCATTTT. It yields the protein CASSTLQRDNQPQHF. Supplemented by reference TRBV19 and TRBJ1-5, the full variable domain reads DGGITQSPKYLFRKEGQNVTLSCEQNLNHDAMYWYRQDPGQGLRLIYYSQIVNDFQKGDIAEGYSVSREKKESFPLTVTSAQKNPTAFYLCASSTLQRDNQPQHFGDGTRLSIL.

The V call is TRBV10-3, the J call TRBJ1-1; the match to TRBD1 covers 8 bases. This CDR3 has 13 amino acids. CDR1 and CDR2 (germline): ENHRY, SYGVKD. Trimming took 7 bases from V and 3 from J; bases not matched to a gene: 4. The CDR3 region is CAIKTDRDTEAFF. In DNA form, the CDR3 reads TGTGCCATCAAAACGGACAGGGACACTGAAGCTTTCTTT.

The rearrangement joins TRBV2 to TRBJ1-1, with D perhaps matching TRBD1 (5 bases). Trimming cost V 1 base and J 10 bases, with 19 bases left between them. Germline V gene lookup returns CDR1 SNHLY and CDR2 FYNNEI. This CDR3 is 15 amino acids long. The CDR3 here is CASSEGTDSAQRAFF. As DNA, the CDR3 is TGTGCCAGCAGTGAAGGAACCGACAGTGCCCAACGAGCTTTCTTT. Full variable domain (missing parts from reference TRBV2 and TRBJ1-1): EPEVTQTPSHQVTQMGQEVILRCVPISNHLYFYWYRQILGQKVEFLVSFYNNEISEKSEIFDDQFSVERPDGSNFTLKIRSTKLEDSAMYFCASSEGTDSAQRAFFGQGTRLTVV.

The V call is TRBV25-1, the J call TRBJ2-1; the match to TRBD2 covers 7 bases. The CDR3 spans 15 residues. J gave up 4 bases and V 3 bases, and 6 bases lay outside the gene matches. Germline CDR1 is MGHDK and CDR2 is SYGVNS. CDR3 protein: CASSEGSSGYNEQFF. CDR3 bases: TGTGCCAGCAGTGAGGGATCTAGCGGATACAATGAGCAGTTCTTC.

The rearrangement uses TRBV28 and TRBJ1-5; no clear D gene. The CDR3 extends over 17 amino acids. Trimming took 3 bases from V and 0 from J, leaving 15 bases between them. Germline CDR1 reads MDHEN; CDR2 reads SYDVKM. DNA for the CDR3: TGTGCCAGCAGTTTCGCCCCAGATTCTTATAGCAATCAGCCCCAGCATTTT. As protein: CASSFAPDSYSNQPQHF.

The chain uses TRBV5-1 and TRBJ2-5; a possible D gene is TRBD1 (6 bases). The CDR3 is 14 residues long. V shed 8 bases and J shed 0 bases, with 14 bases lying between them. Germline V gene lookup returns CDR1 SGHRS and CDR2 YFSETQ. The CDR3 DNA sequence: TGCGCCAGTAGAAGACAGGACAACCAAGAGACCCAGTACTTC. It translates to CASRRQDNQETQYF.

V and J are TRBV15 and TRBJ2-1; no reliable D call. This CDR3 region has 13 residues. V shed 3 bases and J shed 10 bases, with 13 bases lying between them. Germline assignment: CDR1 LNHNV and CDR2 YYDKDF (reference sequence). In DNA form, the CDR3 reads TGTGCCACCAGCAGGGATCAGCCGCGGGAGCAGTTCTTC. This translates into CATSRDQPREQFF.

The genes are TRBV7-3 and TRBJ2-2; 9 bases fit TRBD2. Germline CDR1 SGHTA, CDR2 FQGTGA. The CDR3 runs 15 residues. V was clipped by 4 bases and J by 2 bases; unmatched bases: 2. The CDR3 DNA reads TGTGCCAGCAGCTGGCGGGGGGGCAACACCGGGGAGCTGTTTTTT. Its protein is CASSWRGGNTGELFF.

The CDR3 reads CASSVNPGQLYEQYF. For the CDR3, the DNA is TGTGCCAGCAGCGTGAATCCGGGACAACTTTACGAGCAGTACTTC. The V gene is TRBV9, the J gene TRBJ2-7; maybe TRBD1 (6 bases). The CDR3 is made up of 15 amino acids. Germline V gives CDR1 SGDLS, CDR2 YYNGEE. The ends were cut back, 2 bases at V and 4 bases at J, with 16 bases in the middle. Supplemented by reference TRBV9 and TRBJ2-7, the full variable domain reads DSGVTQTPKHLITATGQRVTLRCSPRSGDLSVYWYQQSLDQGLQFLIQYYNGEERAKGNILERFSAQQFPDLHSELNLSSLELGDSALYFCASSVNPGQLYEQYFGPGTRLTVT.

V usage is TRBV6-1 and J usage is TRBJ2-3; D is unclear. Germline V gene sequence: CDR1 MNHNS, CDR2 SASEGT. Trimming cost V 8 bases and J 1 base, with 13 bases left between them. This CDR3 contains 14 residues. The chain's CDR3 is CASDYPRGTDTQYF. CDR3 DNA sequence: TGTGCCAGCGATTACCCCCGAGGCACAGATACGCAGTATTTT.

The gene calls are TRBV5-8 and TRBJ1-1; D is unresolved. From germline, CDR1 is SGHTS and CDR2 YDEGEE. Trimming took 4 bases from V and 0 from J, leaving 10 bases between them. The CDR3 has 14 amino acids. CDR3 in DNA: TGTGCCAGCAGCCGAGTCGTTATGAACACTGAAGCTTTCTTT. This encodes CASSRVVMNTEAFF. Complete variable domain (other parts from reference TRBV5-8 and TRBJ1-1): EAGVTQSPTHLIKTRGQQATLRCSPISGHTSVYWYQQALGLGLQFLLWYDEGEERNRGNFPPRFSGRQFPNYSSELNVNALELEDSALYLCASSRVVMNTEAFFGQGTRLTVV.

V and J are TRBV25-1 and TRBJ1-1, with D perhaps matching TRBD1 (6 bases). The CDR3 has 16 amino acids. Looked up from germline, CDR1 is MGHDK and CDR2 is SYGVNS. V lost 1 base, J lost 4 bases, and 16 bases lay in between. The CDR3 DNA reads as TGTGCCAGCAGTGAATTCGGGGGGGCGCTGGGCACTGAAGCTTTCTTT. Amino acid sequence: CASSEFGGALGTEAFF. Together with reference TRBV25-1 and TRBJ1-1, the CDR3 gives the full variable domain: EADIYQTPRYLVIGTGKKITLECSQTMGHDKMYWYQQDPGMELHLIHYSYGVNSTEKGDLSSESTVSRIRTEHFPLTLESARPSHTSQYLCASSEFGGALGTEAFFGQGTRLTVV.